Given below is one TCR beta chain in context. Produced via immunoSEQ multiplex PCR; TCRdb's table is partial and in-frame only. The sample yields around 200,000 clones, just under 90% seen once. Per the germline V gene, CDR1 is LGHNT and CDR2 is FRNRAP. The germline V and J ends were trimmed by 0 bases and 5 bases, with 10 bases remaining between them. This CDR3 contains 14 residues. These data originate in a study of blood T cell repertoires in COVID-19. This chain joins TRBV12-5 and TRBJ1-1; perhaps TRBD1 as D (6 bases). The receptor comes from a man aged 55 to 70 who had recovered from COVID-19. The material sequenced was peripheral blood. The CDR3 nucleotides are TGTGCTAGTGGTTTGGTCGACAGGAGGACTGAAGCTTTCTTT. Translated, it gives CASGLVDRRTEAFF.